The source of this T cell receptor (beta chain) is a study of T cells after yellow fever vaccination. Study-level points and caveats: There was a possibility that FACS-sorted repertoires contained abundant clonotypes contaminating from the bulk population. Booster sampling recovered most clones from primary vaccination (under 97% CD4, approximately 88% CD8).

Template switching with 5'RACE generated the TCR cDNA and added a universal primer site and UMIs. Using its own MiXCR run on the 5' RACE reads, TCRdb lists one record per CDR3 protein. The table lists hundreds of thousands of distinct CDR3 sequences, approximately 18% of them singletons, with 18% in the top ten. V shed 3 bases and J shed 2 bases, with 11 bases lying between them. The CDR3 has 15 residues. The germline gives CDR1 KGHDR, CDR2 SFDVKD. This clonotype was detected a few times. What it recognizes is unknown. The genes are TRBV24-1 and TRBJ2-3; the D call may be TRBD1 or TRBD2 (5 bases each). The input for sequencing was PBMCs, taken before the yellow fever booster vaccination. The receptor's source is a young man who received the YFV17D yellow fever vaccine. CDR3 DNA: TGTGCCACCAGTGATCCGCTGGGACCCACAGATACGCAGTATTTT. It yields the protein CATSDPLGPTDTQYF.